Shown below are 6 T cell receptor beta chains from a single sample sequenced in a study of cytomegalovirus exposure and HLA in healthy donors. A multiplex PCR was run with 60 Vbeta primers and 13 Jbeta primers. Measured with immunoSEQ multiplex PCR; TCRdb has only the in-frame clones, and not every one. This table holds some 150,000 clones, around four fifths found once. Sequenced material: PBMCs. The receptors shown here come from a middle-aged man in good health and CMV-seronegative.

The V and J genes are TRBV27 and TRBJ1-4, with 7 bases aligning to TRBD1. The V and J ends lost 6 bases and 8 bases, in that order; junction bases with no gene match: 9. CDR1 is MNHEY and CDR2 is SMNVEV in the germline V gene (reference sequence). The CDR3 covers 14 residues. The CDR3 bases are TGTGCCAGCAGGCGGGACAGCCTAGGCGAAAAACTGTTTTTT. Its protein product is CASRRDSLGEKLFF. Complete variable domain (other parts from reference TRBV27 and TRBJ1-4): EAQVTQNPRYLITVTGKKLTVTCSQNMNHEYMSWYRQDPGLGLRQIYYSMNVEVTDKGDVPEGYKVSRKEKRNFPLILESPSPNQTSLYFCASRRDSLGEKLFFGSGTQLSVL.

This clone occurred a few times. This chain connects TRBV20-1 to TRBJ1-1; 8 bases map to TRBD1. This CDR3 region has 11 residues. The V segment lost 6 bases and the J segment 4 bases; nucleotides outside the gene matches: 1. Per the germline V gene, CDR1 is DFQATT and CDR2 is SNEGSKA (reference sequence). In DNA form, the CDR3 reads TGCAGTGCGGACAGGGCCACTGAAGCTTTCTTT. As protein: CSADRATEAFF.

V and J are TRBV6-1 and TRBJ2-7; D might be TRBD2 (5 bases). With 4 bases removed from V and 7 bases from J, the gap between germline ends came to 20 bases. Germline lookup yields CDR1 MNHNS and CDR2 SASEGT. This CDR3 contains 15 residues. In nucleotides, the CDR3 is TGTGCCAGCAGTGCCTCACTAGATCTCTGGCGGGAGCAGTACTTC. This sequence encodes CASSASLDLWREQYF.

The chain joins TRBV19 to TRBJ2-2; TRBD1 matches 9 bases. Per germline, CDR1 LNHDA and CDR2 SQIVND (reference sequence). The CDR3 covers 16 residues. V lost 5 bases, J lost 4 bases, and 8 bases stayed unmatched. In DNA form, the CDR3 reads TGTGCCAGTAGTGCCCCACAGGGGGCAGGCACCGGGGAGCTGTTTTTT. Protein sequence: CASSAPQGAGTGELFF.

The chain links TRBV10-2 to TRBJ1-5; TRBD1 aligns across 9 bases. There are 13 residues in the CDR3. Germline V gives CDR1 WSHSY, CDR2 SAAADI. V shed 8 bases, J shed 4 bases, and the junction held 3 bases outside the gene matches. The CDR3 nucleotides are TGCGCCAGCCGGGACAGGGAGAATCAGCCCCAGCATTTT. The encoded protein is CASRDRENQPQHF.

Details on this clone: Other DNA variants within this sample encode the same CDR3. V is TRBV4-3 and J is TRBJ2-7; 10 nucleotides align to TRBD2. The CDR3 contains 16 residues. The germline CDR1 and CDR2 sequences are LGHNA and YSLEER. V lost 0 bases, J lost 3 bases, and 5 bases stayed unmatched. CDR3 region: CASSQDRASGSYEQYF. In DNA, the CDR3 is TGCGCCAGCAGCCAAGATCGGGCTAGCGGGAGCTACGAGCAGTACTTC.